This T cell receptor beta chain was identified in a study of blood T cells in healthy people across ages. Overall study findings and caveats: Naive T cell percentage by flow cytometry tracked strongly with beta diversity.

A second PCR of 7 to 11 cycles used a sample-barcoded 5' primer and a J-beta primer mix. A template-switch adaptor with 12 random nucleotides tagged each cDNA molecule. Each of the samples gave a minimum of 2.5 million paired-end reads that contained CDR3. TCRdb ran MiXCR on the 5' RACE reads and lists one entry per CDR3 protein. This sample carries hundreds of thousands of distinct CDR3 sequences, about 24% of them seen once, and the ten largest clones take around 21%. This CDR3 has 18 amino acids. V trimming: 3 bases; J trimming: 1 base; junction bases outside the gene matches: 11. In regard to this clonotype: Antigen specificity is unknown.

Isolating PBMCs gave at least 6.5 million of these cells per sample. The rearrangement uses TRBV12-3 or TRBV12-4 and TRBJ1-1, with 10 bases that match TRBD1. Sample: blood. The source is a man aged 65-85 years in good health. CDR3 DNA: TGTGCCAGCAGTTTTAGAGGGGGACAGGGGCCGACGAACACTGAAGCTTTCTTT. It is translated as CASSFRGGQGPTNTEAFF.